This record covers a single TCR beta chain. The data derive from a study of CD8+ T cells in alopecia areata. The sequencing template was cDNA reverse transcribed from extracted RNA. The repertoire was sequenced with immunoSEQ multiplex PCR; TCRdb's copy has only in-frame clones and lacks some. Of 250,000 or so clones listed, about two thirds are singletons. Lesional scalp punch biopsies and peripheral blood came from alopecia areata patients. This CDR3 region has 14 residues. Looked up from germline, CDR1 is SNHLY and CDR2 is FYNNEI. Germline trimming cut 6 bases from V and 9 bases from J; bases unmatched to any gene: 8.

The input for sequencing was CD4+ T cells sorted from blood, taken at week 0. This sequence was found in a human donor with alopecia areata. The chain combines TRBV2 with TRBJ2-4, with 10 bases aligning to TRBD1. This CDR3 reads CASSRDRGSGIQYF. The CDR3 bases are TGTGCCAGCAGCCGGGACAGGGGATCGGGCATTCAGTACTTC.